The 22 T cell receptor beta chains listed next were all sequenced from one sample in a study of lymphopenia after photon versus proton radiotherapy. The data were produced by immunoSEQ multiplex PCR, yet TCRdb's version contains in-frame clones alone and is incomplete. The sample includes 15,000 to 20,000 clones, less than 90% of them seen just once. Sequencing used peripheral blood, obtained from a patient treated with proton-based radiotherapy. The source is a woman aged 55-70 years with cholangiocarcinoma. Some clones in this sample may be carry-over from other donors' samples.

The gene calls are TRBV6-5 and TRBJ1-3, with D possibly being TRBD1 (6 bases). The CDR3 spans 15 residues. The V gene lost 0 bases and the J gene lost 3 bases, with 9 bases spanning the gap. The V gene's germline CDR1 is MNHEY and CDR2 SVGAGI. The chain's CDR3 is CASSYSQGLGNTIYF. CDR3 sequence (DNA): TGTGCCAGCAGTTACTCCCAGGGGCTTGGAAACACCATATATTTT.

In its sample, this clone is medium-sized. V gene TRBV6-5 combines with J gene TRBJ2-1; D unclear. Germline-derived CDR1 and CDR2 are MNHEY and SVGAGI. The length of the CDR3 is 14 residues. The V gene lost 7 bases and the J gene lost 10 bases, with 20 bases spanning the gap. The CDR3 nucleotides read TGTGCCAGCAAAGAACCCCCTCCAAAATTCGAGCAGTTCTTC. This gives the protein CASKEPPPKFEQFF.

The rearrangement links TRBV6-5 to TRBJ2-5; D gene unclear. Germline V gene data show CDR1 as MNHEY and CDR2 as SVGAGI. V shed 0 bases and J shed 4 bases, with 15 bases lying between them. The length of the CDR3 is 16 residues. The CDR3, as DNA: TGTGCCAGCAGTTACTCGAAGCCGCCGTATTCAGAGACCCAGTACTTC. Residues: CASSYSKPPYSETQYF.

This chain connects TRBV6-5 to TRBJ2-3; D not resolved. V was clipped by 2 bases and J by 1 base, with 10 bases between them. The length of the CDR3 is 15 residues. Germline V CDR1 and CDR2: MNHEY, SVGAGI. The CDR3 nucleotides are TGTGCCAGCAGTTACCTCGGGTCAGGCACAGATACGCAGTATTTT. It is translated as CASSYLGSGTDTQYF.

Written as DNA, the CDR3 is TGTGCCAGCAGTTTACAGGGGGGAGTAACTGAAGCTTTCTTT. Its translation is CASSLQGGVTEAFF. J is TRBJ1-1 and V is TRBV27; 7 bases are a match to TRBD1. The CDR3 loop spans 14 amino acids. The V segment lost 2 bases and the J segment 5 bases; nucleotides outside the gene matches: 5. Germline CDR1 and CDR2: MNHEY and SMNVEV (reference sequence).

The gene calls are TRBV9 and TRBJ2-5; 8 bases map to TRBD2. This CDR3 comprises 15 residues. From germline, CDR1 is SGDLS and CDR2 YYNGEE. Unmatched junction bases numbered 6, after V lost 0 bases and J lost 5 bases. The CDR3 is CASSVAPGLGETQYF. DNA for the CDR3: TGTGCCAGCAGCGTAGCCCCGGGACTAGGGGAGACCCAGTACTTC.

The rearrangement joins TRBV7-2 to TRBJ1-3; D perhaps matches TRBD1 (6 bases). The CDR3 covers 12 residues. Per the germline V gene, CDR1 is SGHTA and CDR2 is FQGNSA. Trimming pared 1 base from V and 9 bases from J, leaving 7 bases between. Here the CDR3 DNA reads TGTGCCAGCAGCTTAGGGGGGGCCACCATATATTTT. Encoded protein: CASSLGGATIYF.

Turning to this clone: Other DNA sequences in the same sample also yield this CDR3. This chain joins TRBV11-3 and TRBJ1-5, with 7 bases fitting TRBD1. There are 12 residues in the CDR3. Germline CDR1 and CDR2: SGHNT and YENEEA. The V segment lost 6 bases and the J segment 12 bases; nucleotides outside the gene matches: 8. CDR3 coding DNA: TGTGCCAGCAGTCAGGACAGGCGTCGCCAGCATTTT. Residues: CASSQDRRRQHF.

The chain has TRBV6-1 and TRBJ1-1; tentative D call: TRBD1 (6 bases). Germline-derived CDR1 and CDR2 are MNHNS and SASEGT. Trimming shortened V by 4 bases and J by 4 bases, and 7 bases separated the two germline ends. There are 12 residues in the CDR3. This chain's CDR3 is CASSADSTEAFF. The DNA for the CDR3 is TGTGCCAGCAGTGCGGACAGCACTGAAGCTTTCTTT.

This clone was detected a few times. The CDR3 spells CASRGTATGNTIYF. CDR3 coding DNA: TGTGCCAGCAGAGGGACAGCTACTGGAAACACCATATATTTT. The chain employs TRBV2 and TRBJ1-3; TRBD1 agrees at 7 bases. V shed 6 bases, J shed 2 bases, and the junction held 4 bases outside the gene matches. The CDR3 runs to 14 residues. Per the germline V gene, CDR1 is SNHLY and CDR2 is FYNNEI.

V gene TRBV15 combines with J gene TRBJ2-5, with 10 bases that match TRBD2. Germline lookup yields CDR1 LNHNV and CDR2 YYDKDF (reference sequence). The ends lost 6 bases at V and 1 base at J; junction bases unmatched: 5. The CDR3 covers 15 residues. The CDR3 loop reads CATRRLAGGQETQYF. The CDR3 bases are TGTGCCACCAGGAGGTTAGCGGGGGGCCAAGAGACCCAGTACTTC.

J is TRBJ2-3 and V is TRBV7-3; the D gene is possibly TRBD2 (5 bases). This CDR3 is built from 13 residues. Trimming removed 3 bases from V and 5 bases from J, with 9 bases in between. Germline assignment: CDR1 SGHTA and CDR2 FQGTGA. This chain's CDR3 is CASSLGEGDTQYF. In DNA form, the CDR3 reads TGTGCCAGCAGCTTGGGTGAGGGAGATACGCAGTATTTT.

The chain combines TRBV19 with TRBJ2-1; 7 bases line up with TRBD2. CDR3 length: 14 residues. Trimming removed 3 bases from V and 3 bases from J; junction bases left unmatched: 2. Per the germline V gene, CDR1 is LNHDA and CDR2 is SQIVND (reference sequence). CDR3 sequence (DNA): TGTGCCAGTAGTATTGGCGGGGGCTACAATGAGCAGTTCTTC. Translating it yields CASSIGGGYNEQFF.

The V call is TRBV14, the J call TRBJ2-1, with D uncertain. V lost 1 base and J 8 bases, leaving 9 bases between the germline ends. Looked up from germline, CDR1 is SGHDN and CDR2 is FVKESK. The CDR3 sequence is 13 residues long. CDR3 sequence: CASSQVSSYEQFF. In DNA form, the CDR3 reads TGTGCCAGCAGCCAAGTCTCGAGTTATGAGCAGTTCTTC.

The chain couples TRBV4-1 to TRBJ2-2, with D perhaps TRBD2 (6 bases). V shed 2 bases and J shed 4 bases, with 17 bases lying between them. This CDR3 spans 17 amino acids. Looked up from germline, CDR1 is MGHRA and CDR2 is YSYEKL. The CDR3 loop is CASSQIYRWRGTGELFF. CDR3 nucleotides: TGCGCCAGCAGCCAAATATACCGGTGGAGGGGCACCGGGGAGCTGTTTTTT.

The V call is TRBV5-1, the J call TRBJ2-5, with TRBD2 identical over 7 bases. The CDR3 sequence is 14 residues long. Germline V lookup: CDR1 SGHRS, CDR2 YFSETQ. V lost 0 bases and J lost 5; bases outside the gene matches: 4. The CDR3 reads CASSLAAGLETQYF. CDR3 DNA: TGCGCCAGCAGCTTGGCAGCGGGGCTGGAGACCCAGTACTTC.

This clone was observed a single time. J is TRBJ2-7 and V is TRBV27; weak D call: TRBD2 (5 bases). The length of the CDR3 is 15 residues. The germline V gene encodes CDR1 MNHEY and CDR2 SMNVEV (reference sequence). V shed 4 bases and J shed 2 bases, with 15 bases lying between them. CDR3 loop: CASSSQPSGTYEQYF. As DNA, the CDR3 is TGTGCCAGCAGTTCCCAGCCATCCGGGACCTACGAGCAGTACTTC.

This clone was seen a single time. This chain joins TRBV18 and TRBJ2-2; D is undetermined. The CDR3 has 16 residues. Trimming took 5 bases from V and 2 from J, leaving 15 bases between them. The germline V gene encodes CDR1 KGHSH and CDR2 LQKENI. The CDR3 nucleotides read TGTGCCAGCTCATTCAGTTTCGGGTTAAACACCGGGGAGCTGTTTTTT. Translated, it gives CASSFSFGLNTGELFF.

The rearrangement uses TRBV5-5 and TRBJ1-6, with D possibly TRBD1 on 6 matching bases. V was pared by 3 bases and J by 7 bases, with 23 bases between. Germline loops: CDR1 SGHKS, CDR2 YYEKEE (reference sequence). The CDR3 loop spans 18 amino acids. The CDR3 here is CASSYLMNRVIRNSPLHF. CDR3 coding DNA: TGTGCCAGCAGCTACCTCATGAACAGGGTCATTAGAAATTCACCCCTCCACTTT.

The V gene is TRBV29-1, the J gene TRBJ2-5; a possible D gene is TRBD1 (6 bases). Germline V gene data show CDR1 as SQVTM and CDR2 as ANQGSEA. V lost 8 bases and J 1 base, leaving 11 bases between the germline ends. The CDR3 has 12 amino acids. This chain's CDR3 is CSTTGTQETQYF. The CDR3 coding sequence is TGCAGCACAACAGGGACCCAAGAGACCCAGTACTTC. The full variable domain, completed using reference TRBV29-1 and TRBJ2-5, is SAVISQKPSRDICQRGTSLTIQCQVDSQVTMMFWYRQQPGQSLTLIATANQGSEATYESGFVIDKFPISRPNLTFSTLTVSNMSPEDSSIYLCSTTGTQETQYFGPGTRLLVL.

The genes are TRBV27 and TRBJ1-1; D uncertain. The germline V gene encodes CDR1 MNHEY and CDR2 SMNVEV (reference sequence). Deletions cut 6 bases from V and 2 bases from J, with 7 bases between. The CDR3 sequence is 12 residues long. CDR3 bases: TGTGCCAGCAGCGACATTAACACTGAAGCTTTCTTT. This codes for CASSDINTEAFF.

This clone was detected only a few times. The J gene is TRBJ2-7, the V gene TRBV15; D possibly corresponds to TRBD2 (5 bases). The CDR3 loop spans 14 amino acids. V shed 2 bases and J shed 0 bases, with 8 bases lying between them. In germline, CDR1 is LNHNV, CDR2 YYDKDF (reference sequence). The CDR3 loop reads CATSRRTGSYEQYF. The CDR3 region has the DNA TGTGCCACCAGCAGACGGACTGGCTCCTACGAGCAGTACTTC.